The rows below give T cell receptor beta chains drawn from one sample of a study of T cells in Graves' hyperthyroidism and ophthalmopathy. TCRdb independently ran MiXCR on the multiplex PCR reads; one entry per CDR3 protein. This sample carries hundreds of thousands of distinct CDR3 sequences, 45% of them seen once, and the ten largest clones take roughly 7.2%. Specimen: peripheral blood or thyroid tissue (not recorded which). The receptors come from an adult man with Graves' disease, either hyperthyroidism or ophthalmopathy (not recorded which). The CDR3 runs from the conserved cysteine through the conserved F or W. Fields, in order: CDR3 protein, CDR3 DNA, V gene, clone size, D gene, J gene. D genes are given only for firm matches. Clone size is given for some rows only: seen once, a few or many times, or a class if the clone is expanded.

CDR3aa: CASSLEGRQPQHF; CDR3nt: TGTGCCAGCAGTTTGGAGGGGCGACAGCCCCAGCATTTT; v_gene: TRBV7-2; abundance: many; d_gene: .; j_gene: TRBJ1-5
CDR3aa: CASSLVWTSGGFTGELFF; CDR3nt: TGTGCCAGCAGCTTAGTGTGGACTAGCGGGGGGTTCACCGGGGAGCTGTTTTTT; v_gene: TRBV7-2; abundance: few; d_gene: TRBD2; j_gene: TRBJ2-2
CDR3aa: CASSITLGEQYF; CDR3nt: TGTGCCAGTAGTATAACTCTGGGGGAGCAGTACTTC; v_gene: TRBV19; abundance: .; d_gene: .; j_gene: TRBJ2-7
CDR3aa: CSASPGPNTEAFF; CDR3nt: TGCAGTGCTAGTCCAGGGCCCAACACTGAAGCTTTCTTT; v_gene: TRBV20-1; abundance: .; d_gene: .; j_gene: TRBJ1-1
CDR3aa: CASSPGTPEKLFF; CDR3nt: TGTGCCAGCAGCCCCGGGACACCTGAAAAACTGTTTTTT; v_gene: TRBV12-3/TRBV12-4; abundance: .; d_gene: .; j_gene: TRBJ1-4
CDR3aa: CASSQVQGKSNQPQHF; CDR3nt: TGTGCCAGCAGCCAAGTCCAGGGGAAGAGCAATCAGCCCCAGCATTTT; v_gene: TRBV7-8; abundance: .; d_gene: .; j_gene: TRBJ1-5
CDR3aa: CASSQTGSSGNTIYF; CDR3nt: TGCGCCAGCAGCCAAACAGGGTCCTCTGGAAACACCATATATTTT; v_gene: TRBV10-2; abundance: many; d_gene: .; j_gene: TRBJ1-3
CDR3aa: CASSTWTEKLFF; CDR3nt: TGTGCCAGTAGTACATGGACAGAAAAACTGTTTTTT; v_gene: TRBV19; abundance: few; d_gene: .; j_gene: TRBJ1-4
CDR3aa: CAISDSGSGANVLTF; CDR3nt: TGTGCCATCAGTGACTCAGGGTCTGGGGCCAACGTCCTGACTTTC; v_gene: TRBV10-3; abundance: .; d_gene: .; j_gene: TRBJ2-6
CDR3aa: CSVEDRRGVQETQYF; CDR3nt: TGCAGCGTTGAAGATCGGCGGGGGGTTCAGGAGACCCAGTACTTC; v_gene: TRBV29-1; abundance: .; d_gene: TRBD2; j_gene: TRBJ2-5
CDR3aa: CSARPRGTQKKLFF; CDR3nt: TGCAGTGCTAGACCGAGAGGGACTCAGAAAAAACTGTTTTTT; v_gene: TRBV20-1; abundance: few; d_gene: .; j_gene: TRBJ1-4
CDR3aa: CSVSGGHGYTF; CDR3nt: TGCAGCGTGTCCGGGGGTCATGGCTACACCTTC; v_gene: TRBV29-1; abundance: .; d_gene: .; j_gene: TRBJ1-2
CDR3aa: CASSYSRGRYNSPLHF; CDR3nt: TGTGCCAGCAGTTACTCCAGGGGGCGTTATAATTCACCCCTCCACTTT; v_gene: TRBV6-5; abundance: few; d_gene: TRBD1; j_gene: TRBJ1-6
CDR3aa: CASSLVSARADQPQHF; CDR3nt: TGTGCCAGCAGCTTAGTATCGGCCCGCGCGGATCAGCCCCAGCATTTT; v_gene: TRBV7-2; abundance: .; d_gene: .; j_gene: TRBJ1-5
CDR3aa: CASSLSTNTGELFF; CDR3nt: TGTGCCAGCAGCTTAAGTACGAACACCGGGGAGCTGTTTTTT; v_gene: TRBV7-3; abundance: many; d_gene: .; j_gene: TRBJ2-2
CDR3aa: CATSDGRLAVGPQHF; CDR3nt: TGTGCCACCAGTGATGGGAGGTTGGCCGTGGGGCCCCAGCATTTT; v_gene: TRBV24-1; abundance: many; d_gene: .; j_gene: TRBJ1-5
CDR3aa: CASSQGTIVNF; CDR3nt: TGTGCCAGCAGCCAAGGGACGATCGTAAACTTC; v_gene: TRBV7-8; abundance: few; d_gene: .; j_gene: TRBJ2-7
CDR3aa: CASSQGIQETKYF; CDR3nt: TGTGCCAGCAGTCAGGGAATCCAAGAGACCAAGTACTTC; v_gene: TRBV7-9; abundance: .; d_gene: .; j_gene: TRBJ2-5
CDR3aa: CASSRNAGELFF; CDR3nt: TGTGCCAGCAGCCGGAACGCCGGGGAGCTGTTTTTT; v_gene: TRBV11-2; abundance: .; d_gene: .; j_gene: TRBJ2-2
CDR3aa: CASSEAIGLGEKLFF; CDR3nt: TGTGCCAGCAGTGAAGCGATAGGTCTTGGTGAAAAACTGTTTTTT; v_gene: TRBV27; abundance: .; d_gene: .; j_gene: TRBJ1-4
CDR3aa: CASTHSGQRNTGELFF; CDR3nt: TGTGCCAGCACTCACTCAGGGCAGCGAAACACCGGGGAGCTGTTTTTT; v_gene: TRBV7-9; abundance: few; d_gene: .; j_gene: TRBJ2-2
CDR3aa: CAISEVRANVLTF; CDR3nt: TGTGCCATCAGTGAGGTGCGAGCCAACGTCCTGACTTTC; v_gene: TRBV10-3; abundance: .; d_gene: .; j_gene: TRBJ2-6
CDR3aa: CASSQDLWYGYTF; CDR3nt: TGTGCCAGCAGCCAAGATCTCTGGTATGGCTACACCTTC; v_gene: TRBV5-5; abundance: .; d_gene: .; j_gene: TRBJ1-2
CDR3aa: CATSEPGQGSQPQHF; CDR3nt: TGTGCCACCAGTGAACCGGGACAGGGGTCTCAGCCCCAGCATTTT; v_gene: TRBV24-1; abundance: many; d_gene: TRBD1; j_gene: TRBJ1-5
CDR3aa: CASSLRQSGELFF; CDR3nt: TGTGCCAGCAGCTTAAGGCAGAGCGGGGAGCTGTTTTTT; v_gene: TRBV7-9; abundance: many; d_gene: .; j_gene: TRBJ2-2
CDR3aa: CASSSGGTYEKLFF; CDR3nt: TGTGCCAGCTCATCTGGGGGGACGTATGAAAAACTGTTTTTT; v_gene: TRBV19; abundance: .; d_gene: .; j_gene: TRBJ1-4
CDR3aa: CASSLRAFSNTEAFF; CDR3nt: TGTGCCAGCAGCCTAAGGGCCTTTTCGAACACTGAAGCTTTCTTT; v_gene: TRBV11-2; abundance: few; d_gene: .; j_gene: TRBJ1-1
CDR3aa: CASSLRSSVAGTYEQYF; CDR3nt: TGTGCCAGCAGCTTAAGATCTAGCGTGGCTGGAACCTACGAGCAGTACTTC; v_gene: TRBV7-3; abundance: .; d_gene: .; j_gene: TRBJ2-7
CDR3aa: CATSRDVQGLMGEKLFF; CDR3nt: TGTGCCACCAGCAGAGATGTCCAGGGGCTAATGGGAGAAAAACTGTTTTTT; v_gene: TRBV15; abundance: .; d_gene: .; j_gene: TRBJ1-4
CDR3aa: CASASQGANEKLFF; CDR3nt: TGTGCCAGCGCTAGTCAGGGCGCCAATGAAAAACTGTTTTTT; v_gene: TRBV5-4; abundance: few; d_gene: .; j_gene: TRBJ1-4
CDR3aa: CAISLRGGPQETQYF; CDR3nt: TGTGCCATCAGCCTGCGCGGGGGGCCCCAAGAGACCCAGTACTTC; v_gene: TRBV24-1; abundance: .; d_gene: TRBD2; j_gene: TRBJ2-5
CDR3aa: CATQGQDYGYTF; CDR3nt: TGTGCCACCCAGGGACAGGATTATGGCTACACCTTC; v_gene: TRBV24-1; abundance: many; d_gene: TRBD1; j_gene: TRBJ1-2
CDR3aa: CASSPTDRGMSSPLHF; CDR3nt: TGTGCCAGCAGCCCAACGGACAGGGGTATGAGTTCACCCCTCCACTTT; v_gene: TRBV2; abundance: .; d_gene: TRBD1; j_gene: TRBJ1-6
CDR3aa: CAISAEGGNQPQHF; CDR3nt: TGTGCCATCAGTGCTGAGGGTGGCAATCAGCCCCAGCATTTT; v_gene: TRBV10-3; abundance: .; d_gene: .; j_gene: TRBJ1-5
CDR3aa: CASSLKGANQPQHF; CDR3nt: TGTGCCAGCAGCTTGAAAGGGGCCAATCAGCCCCAGCATTTT; v_gene: TRBV11-2; abundance: few; d_gene: .; j_gene: TRBJ1-5
CDR3aa: CASSGTSGRNEQYF; CDR3nt: TGTGCCAGCAGTGGGACTAGCGGGAGAAACGAGCAGTACTTC; v_gene: TRBV6-5; abundance: few; d_gene: TRBD2; j_gene: TRBJ2-7
CDR3aa: CASRLMAEKLFF; CDR3nt: TGTGCCAGCAGGCTGATGGCTGAAAAACTGTTTTTT; v_gene: TRBV2; abundance: .; d_gene: .; j_gene: TRBJ1-4
CDR3aa: CASSYAREAFF; CDR3nt: TGTGCCAGCAGTTACGCCAGGGAAGCTTTCTTT; v_gene: TRBV6-6; abundance: .; d_gene: .; j_gene: TRBJ1-1
CDR3aa: CASSPDTDEKLFF; CDR3nt: TGTGCCAGCAGCCCGGACACGGATGAAAAACTGTTTTTT; v_gene: TRBV12-3/TRBV12-4; abundance: few; d_gene: .; j_gene: TRBJ1-4
CDR3aa: CASSPGPLVGTEAFF; CDR3nt: TGTGCCAGCAGTCCGGGTCCCCTCGTGGGCACTGAAGCTTTCTTT; v_gene: TRBV12-3/TRBV12-4; abundance: many; d_gene: .; j_gene: TRBJ1-1
CDR3aa: CAIKARDTGGLTEAFF; CDR3nt: TGTGCCATCAAGGCCCGGGACACAGGGGGACTCACTGAAGCTTTCTTT; v_gene: TRBV10-3; abundance: .; d_gene: TRBD1; j_gene: TRBJ1-1
CDR3aa: CASSLGAALGVGQETQYF; CDR3nt: TGTGCCAGCAGCTTGGGGGCGGCCCTCGGGGTGGGCCAAGAGACCCAGTACTTC; v_gene: TRBV7-6; abundance: .; d_gene: .; j_gene: TRBJ2-5
CDR3aa: CSVRTSITTDTQYF; CDR3nt: TGCAGCGTCCGGACTAGCATAACAACAGATACGCAGTATTTT; v_gene: TRBV29-1; abundance: .; d_gene: TRBD2; j_gene: TRBJ2-3
CDR3aa: CASRENRNEQYF; CDR3nt: TGTGCCAGCAGAGAAAACAGGAACGAGCAGTACTTC; v_gene: TRBV10-3; abundance: .; d_gene: .; j_gene: TRBJ2-7
CDR3aa: CASSATGTGASPLHF; CDR3nt: TGTGCCAGCAGTGCCACCGGGACTGGCGCATCACCCCTCCACTTT; v_gene: TRBV2; abundance: many; d_gene: .; j_gene: TRBJ1-6
CDR3aa: CASSPPMRQPQHF; CDR3nt: TGTGCCAGCAGCCCACCCATGCGTCAGCCCCAGCATTTT; v_gene: TRBV9; abundance: .; d_gene: .; j_gene: TRBJ1-5
CDR3aa: CAISGGQDYGYTGELFF; CDR3nt: TGTGCCATCAGTGGGGGACAGGACTATGGCTACACCGGGGAGCTGTTTTTT; v_gene: TRBV10-3; abundance: .; d_gene: TRBD1; j_gene: TRBJ2-2
CDR3aa: CATSDSDRLNQPQHF; CDR3nt: TGTGCCACCAGTGATTCTGACAGACTTAATCAGCCCCAGCATTTT; v_gene: TRBV24-1; abundance: .; d_gene: .; j_gene: TRBJ1-5
CDR3aa: CASSPYPESNYGYTF; CDR3nt: TGCGCCAGCAGCCCATATCCAGAATCTAACTATGGCTACACCTTC; v_gene: TRBV5-1; abundance: many; d_gene: .; j_gene: TRBJ1-2
CDR3aa: CSVQQGGGGELFF; CDR3nt: TGCAGTGTACAACAGGGCGGTGGCGGGGAGCTGTTTTTT; v_gene: TRBV20-1; abundance: .; d_gene: .; j_gene: TRBJ2-2
CDR3aa: CAISDVTTNEKLFF; CDR3nt: TGTGCCATCAGTGATGTGACAACTAATGAAAAACTGTTTTTT; v_gene: TRBV10-3; abundance: many; d_gene: .; j_gene: TRBJ1-4
CDR3aa: CASRTRGTDHGYTF; CDR3nt: TGTGCCAGCAGAACCCGAGGGACAGACCATGGCTACACCTTC; v_gene: TRBV6-5; abundance: .; d_gene: TRBD1; j_gene: TRBJ1-2
CDR3aa: CASSEPTGYEQYF; CDR3nt: TGTGCCAGCAGTGAACCGACCGGATACGAGCAGTACTTC; v_gene: TRBV12-3/TRBV12-4; abundance: .; d_gene: .; j_gene: TRBJ2-7
CDR3aa: CASSRAGGAQYF; CDR3nt: TGTGCCAGCAGCCGAGCTGGTGGGGCCCAGTACTTC; v_gene: TRBV7-3; abundance: .; d_gene: .; j_gene: TRBJ2-5
CDR3aa: CASNRDSYEQYF; CDR3nt: TGTGCCAGCAATCGAGACAGCTACGAGCAGTACTTC; v_gene: TRBV2; abundance: many; d_gene: .; j_gene: TRBJ2-7